This is a list of T cell receptor beta chains from one sample in a study of blood T cell repertoires in COVID-19. Method: immunoSEQ multiplex PCR; TCRdb's copy keeps in-frame clones and lacks some. The sample holds 90,000 to 120,000 clones, just over 85% seen once. Material: peripheral blood. These receptors were obtained from a human donor in a cohort sampled during active COVID-19. The CDR3 runs from the conserved cysteine through the conserved F or W. A D gene is named only where the DNA matches it firmly. Size is omitted from some rows. Given values are once, few, many or a class for expanded clones.

j_call | clone_size | v_call | d_call | cdr3_nt | cdr3_aa
TRBJ2-3 | - | TRBV5-5 | - | TGTGCCAGCAGCTTGGAGCGGGATACGCAGTATTTT | CASSLERDTQYF
TRBJ2-3 | once | TRBV19 | - | TGTGCCAGTAGGACTCAGAGCGGCACAGATACGCAGTATTTT | CASRTQSGTDTQYF
TRBJ1-5 | - | TRBV27 | - | TGTGCCAGCAGCCACACAGGGCCGAATCAGCCCCAGCATTTT | CASSHTGPNQPQHF
TRBJ2-1 | - | TRBV29-1 | TRBD2 | TGCAGCGTTGAAGATGGGGGAACCGGGACTACGAATTACAATGAGCAGTTCTTC | CSVEDGGTGTTNYNEQFF
TRBJ1-2 | - | TRBV3-1/TRBV3-2 | TRBD1 | TGTGCCAGCAGCCAAGCTTCAGGGGGCGGTTATGGCTACACCTTC | CASSQASGGGYGYTF
TRBJ2-1 | - | TRBV18 | TRBD2 | TGTGCCAGCTCACCACGGGTTAGCGGGAGCCACAATGAGCAGTTCTTC | CASSPRVSGSHNEQFF
TRBJ1-4 | - | TRBV24-1 | - | TGTGCCACCAGTGTCACAACTAATGAAAAACTGTTTTTT | CATSVTTNEKLFF
TRBJ2-3 | - | TRBV4-2 | TRBD2 | TGTGCCAGCAGCGGGGGGGGCACAGATACGCAGTATTTT | CASSGGGTDTQYF
TRBJ2-5 | - | TRBV28 | - | TGTGCCAGCAGCACATTCCAAGAGACCCAGTACTTC | CASSTFQETQYF
TRBJ2-7 | - | TRBV10-1 | TRBD1 | TGCGCCAGCAGTGCGTCCCGGGACAGGCCTTCCTACGAGCAGTACTTC | CASSASRDRPSYEQYF
TRBJ2-3 | - | TRBV20-1 | TRBD2 | TGCAGTGCTAGTCTAGCGGGAGGCACAGATACGCAGTATTTT | CSASLAGGTDTQYF
TRBJ1-5 | - | TRBV28 | - | TGTGCCAGCAGCAGGGACATCAATCAGCCCCAGCATTTT | CASSRDINQPQHF
TRBJ1-2 | - | TRBV7-9 | TRBD1 | TGTGCCAGCAGCTTTACGGGACAGGACTATGGCTACACCTTC | CASSFTGQDYGYTF
TRBJ2-5 | - | TRBV7-9 | - | TGTGCCAGCACCCCCCGGAGCGGCAACCAAGAGACCCAGTACTTC | CASTPRSGNQETQYF
TRBJ2-5 | - | TRBV7-7 | - | TGTGCTAGCAGCTTAGACACGTACCAAGAGACCCAGTACTTC | CASSLDTYQETQYF
TRBJ2-7 | - | TRBV19 | TRBD1 | TGTGCCAGTAGGGGGACAGGAGACTCCTACGAGCAGTACTTC | CASRGTGDSYEQYF
TRBJ2-7 | few | TRBV30 | TRBD2 | TGTGCCTGGACAAAGGGACTAGTTCACGAGCAGTACTTC | CAWTKGLVHEQYF
TRBJ2-7 | - | TRBV30 | TRBD1 | TGTGCCTGGAGTCGACAGGGTACCCCCTACGAGCAGTACTTC | CAWSRQGTPYEQYF
TRBJ1-2 | - | TRBV7-2 | TRBD1 | TGTGCCAGCAGCTTCCTAGTACAGGGGATCGGTATCTTC | CASSFLVQGIGIF
TRBJ2-1 | - | TRBV7-3 | TRBD2 | TGTGCCAGCTCGCCATACGGGACTAGCGCCGTTTACAATGAGCAGTTCTTC | CASSPYGTSAVYNEQFF
TRBJ2-7 | once | TRBV19 | TRBD1 | TGTGCCAGTAGTATTTTAGGGCAGGGGGATTACGAGCAGTACTTC | CASSILGQGDYEQYF
TRBJ2-1 | - | TRBV27 | - | TGTGCCAGCAGTTTAGGCGCGGGCTACAATGAGCAGTTCTTC | CASSLGAGYNEQFF
TRBJ1-6 | - | TRBV9 | - | TGTGCCAGCAGCGCATCCGCAGGGAATTCACCCCTCCACTTT | CASSASAGNSPLHF
TRBJ2-3 | - | TRBV21-1 | - | TGTGCCAGCAGCAAAAAAGGGTTTTTGCCGGGGAAGAGCGGCCGGAGCACAGATACGCAGTATTTT | CASSKKGFLPGKSGRSTDTQYF
TRBJ2-5 | - | TRBV5-1 | TRBD1 | TGCGCCAGCAAGCAGGGGGAACAAGAGACCCAGTACTTC | CASKQGEQETQYF
TRBJ2-5 | - | TRBV11-2 | TRBD1 | TGTGCCAGCAGCTCGGACAGGGCCCAAGAGACCCAGTACTTC | CASSSDRAQETQYF
TRBJ1-1 | - | TRBV19 | TRBD1 | TGTGCCAGCGGGGACAGGTTGAACACTGAAGCTTTCTTT | CASGDRLNTEAFF
TRBJ1-3 | - | TRBV9 | TRBD1 | TGTGCCAGCAGCGTAGGTGGTTGGACAGGGGGTTACTCTGGAAACACCATATATTTT | CASSVGGWTGGYSGNTIYF
TRBJ2-2 | - | TRBV29-1 | - | TGCAGCACCCTTTTAGACACCGGGGAGCTGTTTTTT | CSTLLDTGELFF
TRBJ1-5 | - | TRBV7-3 | TRBD1 | TGTGCCAGCAGCCCACACTACAGGGGGACGGGCCAGCCCCAGCATTTT | CASSPHYRGTGQPQHF
TRBJ1-1 | - | TRBV11-2 | - | TGTGCCAGCAGCTTAGCTATGAACACTGAAGCTTTCTTT | CASSLAMNTEAFF
TRBJ2-1 | - | TRBV19 | - | TGTGCCAGTAGAGACAGTTATTCACTTTCCTACAATGAGCAGTTCTTC | CASRDSYSLSYNEQFF
TRBJ2-7 | - | TRBV4-1 | - | TGCGCCAGCAGCCAAGAGGTACAGGGACCCAACGAGCAGTACTTC | CASSQEVQGPNEQYF
TRBJ2-1 | - | TRBV28 | TRBD2 | TGTGCCAGCAGTTTAGGGGGGGGTGGCTACAATGAGCAGTTCTTC | CASSLGGGGYNEQFF
TRBJ2-4 | - | TRBV6-1 | - | TGTGCCAGCAGTGAATTTCCGGGGTGGGCCAAAAACATTCAGTACTTC | CASSEFPGWAKNIQYF
TRBJ2-7 | - | TRBV29-1 | TRBD1 | TGCAGCGTCGAAGGACAGGGGATGGACGAGCAGTACTTC | CSVEGQGMDEQYF
TRBJ2-1 | - | TRBV5-1 | TRBD2 | TGCGCCAGCAGCCCGTCGGGACTAGCGGGGGGTTACAATGAGCAGTTCTTC | CASSPSGLAGGYNEQFF
TRBJ2-3 | - | TRBV5-1 | TRBD1 | TGCGCCAGCAGCTTGGTGGGACAGGGCGGCACAGATACGCAGTATTTT | CASSLVGQGGTDTQYF
TRBJ1-6 | few | TRBV19 | TRBD1 | TGTGCCAGTAGTCCCTGGGGACAGGGGAATTCACCCCTCCACTTT | CASSPWGQGNSPLHF
TRBJ1-1 | - | TRBV30 | - | TGTGCCTGCCCCAGGGCGTTGGGAACTGAAGCTTTCTTT | CACPRALGTEAFF
TRBJ2-1 | - | TRBV13 | - | TGTGCCAGCAGCTTAGGTCCGGGTACCTGGGGCATTGAGCAGTTCTTC | CASSLGPGTWGIEQFF